What follows are 26 T cell receptor beta chains derived from one specimen sequenced in a study of blood T cell repertoires in COVID-19. Only in-frame clones appear in the TCRdb table, and some are missing; sequencing was by immunoSEQ multiplex PCR. The table lists over 60,000 clones, 84% of them singletons. Sequencing used peripheral blood. These receptors were obtained from a human donor in a cohort sampled during active COVID-19.

This chain connects TRBV7-2 to TRBJ1-1, with D uncertain. The CDR3 extends over 14 amino acids. The V and J ends lost 5 bases and 4 bases respectively, with 14 bases between them. CDR1 and CDR2 from the germline V gene are SGHTA and FQGNSA. The CDR3 loop is CASSPGSWTTEAFF. DNA for the CDR3: TGTGCCAGCAGCCCCGGGAGTTGGACCACTGAAGCTTTCTTT.

V and J are TRBV28 and TRBJ1-6, with D unresolved. The CDR3 length is 19 residues. CDR1 is MDHEN and CDR2 is SYDVKM in the germline V gene. The V gene lost 2 bases and the J gene lost 5 bases, with 22 bases spanning the gap. The CDR3 reads CASSLTPLRAAPHNSPLHF. The CDR3 bases are TGTGCCAGCAGTTTAACCCCTTTAAGAGCGGCCCCCCATAATTCACCCCTCCACTTT. The complete variable domain, with remaining parts taken from reference TRBV28 and TRBJ1-6, reads DVKVTQSSRYLVKRTGEKVFLECVQDMDHENMFWYRQDPGLGLRLIYFSYDVKMKEKGDIPEGYSVSREKKERFSLILESASTNQTSMYLCASSLTPLRAAPHNSPLHFGNGTRLTVT.

V gene TRBV7-2 combines with J gene TRBJ2-5; 7 bases agree with TRBD1. The CDR3 is 19 amino acids. Germline V gives CDR1 SGHTA, CDR2 FQGNSA. The trim removed 5 bases at V and 1 base at J, leaving 19 bases unmatched. CDR3: CASSPRTRGGSRSQETQYF. CDR3 nucleotide sequence: TGTGCCAGCAGCCCCCGCACAAGAGGGGGCTCGAGGTCCCAAGAGACCCAGTACTTC.

This chain joins TRBV7-8 and TRBJ1-2; D is unresolved. Looked up from germline, CDR1 is SGHVS and CDR2 is FQNEAQ. This CDR3 spans 13 amino acids. V was cut by 1 base and J by 8 bases, with 11 bases left in between. CDR3 sequence: CASSLGGNSGYTF. DNA of the CDR3: TGTGCCAGCAGCTTAGGAGGGAACAGCGGCTACACCTTC.

This rearrangement joins TRBV3-1 (or the pseudogene TRBV3-2) to TRBJ1-6, with a tentative D call TRBD1 (6 bases). The CDR3 extends over 17 amino acids. V was pared by 4 bases and J by 6 bases, with 19 bases between. The germline CDR1 and CDR2 sequences are LGHDT and YNNKEL (reference sequence). The CDR3 DNA is TGTGCCAGCAGCCCGCAGATATCCGGACAGCGTAATTCACCCCTCCACTTT. Encoded protein: CASSPQISGQRNSPLHF.

The rearrangement links TRBV15 to TRBJ2-3; the match to TRBD2 covers 12 bases. The CDR3 is made up of 19 amino acids. Germline loops: CDR1 LNHNV, CDR2 YYDKDF (reference sequence). V lost 3 bases, J lost 0 bases, and 10 bases stayed unmatched. Here the CDR3 reads CATSRGGLLAGGSTDTQYF. The CDR3 DNA sequence: TGTGCCACCAGCAGGGGCGGGCTGCTAGCGGGAGGGAGCACAGATACGCAGTATTTT.

This chain joins TRBV19 and TRBJ1-1, with 8 bases fitting TRBD1. After removal of 5 bases from V and 5 bases from J, the junction contained 10 bases not matched to a gene. CDR1 is LNHDA and CDR2 is SQIVND in the germline V gene (reference sequence). The CDR3 consists of 15 residues. CDR3 coding DNA: TGTGCCAGTAGTCCCAGACAGGGGTTGGTGACTGAAGCTTTCTTT. Amino acid sequence: CASSPRQGLVTEAFF.

This sequence joins TRBV6-2 or TRBV6-3 and TRBJ2-7; D unresolved. Trimming shortened V by 2 bases and J by 3 bases, and 5 bases separated the two germline ends. Germline V gives CDR1 MNHEY, CDR2 SVGEGT. The CDR3 contains 12 residues. CDR3 loop: CASSYPNYEQYF. CDR3 sequence (DNA): TGTGCCAGCAGTTACCCCAACTACGAGCAGTACTTC.

This clone was counted once. The V and J genes are TRBV3-1 (or the pseudogene TRBV3-2) and TRBJ1-6; D perhaps matches TRBD1 (5 bases). This CDR3 contains 13 residues. V was clipped by 4 bases and J by 10 bases, with 11 bases between them. The germline V gene has CDR1 LGHDT and CDR2 YNNKEL (reference sequence). This CDR3 is CASSPAQASPLHF. The CDR3 nucleotides read TGTGCCAGCAGCCCCGCACAGGCGTCACCCCTCCACTTT.

The V gene is TRBV25-1, the J gene TRBJ2-7; a weak D match, TRBD1 (6 bases). V lost 2 bases to trimming and J lost 2 bases, with 10 bases between them. The CDR3 extends over 14 amino acids. Germline V CDR1 and CDR2: MGHDK, SYGVNS. The CDR3 DNA sequence: TGTGCCAGCAGTGAAGGGACATACGCCTACGAGCAGTACTTC. Protein: CASSEGTYAYEQYF.

In its sample, this clone was seen a few times. The DNA of the CDR3 is TGTGCCAGCAGTCCGACGGGGGGTAATGCTGGGGCCAACGTCCTGACTTTC. Protein sequence: CASSPTGGNAGANVLTF. V gene TRBV6-6 combines with J gene TRBJ2-6, with TRBD2 matching 7 bases. The CDR3 consists of 17 residues. The germline V gene encodes CDR1 MNHNY and CDR2 SVGAGI (reference sequence). V lost 5 bases to trimming and J lost 2 bases; unmatched junction nucleotides: 9.

The chain joins TRBV2 to TRBJ2-2; weak D call: TRBD1 (6 bases). The CDR3 totals 15 residues. V lost 8 bases to trimming and J lost 0 bases, with 13 bases between them. Germline V gene sequence: CDR1 SNHLY, CDR2 FYNNEI. The CDR3 reads CASSTGISNTGELFF. The CDR3, as DNA: TGTGCCAGCTCTACAGGGATATCGAACACCGGGGAGCTGTTTTTT.

Written as DNA, the CDR3 is TGCGCCAGCAAAACGGGAGGGCCCTACAATGAGCAGTTCTTC. This sequence encodes CASKTGGPYNEQFF. This chain connects TRBV5-1 to TRBJ2-1; 8 nucleotides agree with TRBD2. The germline V gene has CDR1 SGHRS and CDR2 YFSETQ. CDR3 length equals 14 residues. The V gene end was trimmed by 6 bases and the J gene end by 2 bases; junction bases not matched to a gene: 4.

This chain links TRBV7-9 with TRBJ2-5; D is unresolved. Germline CDR1 is SEHNR and CDR2 is FQNEAQ (reference sequence). The V gene lost 5 bases and the J gene lost 1 base, with 17 bases spanning the gap. This CDR3 is built from 16 residues. CDR3 residues: CASSPGPLALQETQYF. Written as DNA, the CDR3 is TGTGCCAGCAGCCCTGGGCCTTTGGCCCTCCAAGAGACCCAGTACTTC.

The genes are TRBV4-1 and TRBJ2-1, with a possible D match to TRBD1 (5 bases). Germline V gene sequence: CDR1 MGHRA, CDR2 YSYEKL. Trimming removed 0 bases at V and 3 bases at J, with 9 bases between. This CDR3 comprises 15 residues. CDR3 sequence: CASSQEYQGYNEQFF. In nucleotides, the CDR3 is TGCGCCAGCAGCCAAGAATATCAGGGCTACAATGAGCAGTTCTTC.

CDR3 sequence: CASSIGTSDDEQFF. CDR3 DNA: TGTGCCAGTAGTATCGGGACTAGCGACGATGAGCAGTTCTTC. V and J are TRBV19 and TRBJ2-1; TRBD2 aligns across 10 bases. J lost 8 bases, V lost 3 bases, and 4 bases had no gene match. CDR3 length: 14 amino acids. Germline V CDR1 and CDR2: LNHDA, SQIVND (reference sequence).

The rearrangement joins TRBV7-8 to TRBJ1-2; D is unresolved. The CDR3 runs to 16 residues. The V gene lost 1 base and the J gene lost 4 bases, with 16 bases spanning the gap. Germline CDR1 reads SGHVS; CDR2 reads FQNEAQ. The CDR3 nucleotides read TGTGCCAGCAGCTTAGGGCTCGTCGGAGGCCTCTATGGCTACACCTTC. Translation: CASSLGLVGGLYGYTF.

The rearrangement joins TRBV29-1 to TRBJ2-1; D is perhaps TRBD1 (5 bases). V shed 7 bases and J shed 0 bases, with 13 bases lying between them. This CDR3 is 14 amino acids long. Germline lookup yields CDR1 SQVTM and CDR2 ANQGSEA. The CDR3 spells CSAYGHSSYNEQFF. The CDR3 DNA sequence: TGCAGCGCATACGGACATAGCTCCTACAATGAGCAGTTCTTC.

V usage is TRBV30 and J usage is TRBJ1-1, with D possibly TRBD1 on 6 matching bases. Germline V gene sequence: CDR1 GTSNPN, CDR2 SVGIG (reference sequence). The CDR3 covers 13 residues. Trimming removed 0 bases at V and 7 bases at J, with 12 bases between. The CDR3 DNA is TGTGCCTGGAGTGTACGGGGGGGCTTTGAAGCTTTCTTT. It yields the protein CAWSVRGGFEAFF.

The V and J genes are TRBV21-1 and TRBJ1-5; TRBD1 is the table's D call, not checked against the DNA. TRBV21-1 counts as a pseudogene. The CDR3 consists of 17 residues. The CDR3 spells CASSKEKAGLSNQPQHF. The CDR3 coding sequence is TGTGCCAGCAGCAAAGAAAAGGCAGGCCTTAGCAATCAGCCCCAGCATTTT.

The rearrangement links TRBV18 to TRBJ2-3; D is possibly TRBD2 (6 bases). Deletions cut 0 bases from V and 1 base from J, with 14 bases between. Germline CDR1 is KGHSH and CDR2 is LQKENI. The CDR3 is made up of 17 amino acids. The CDR3 nucleotides are TGTGCCAGCTCACCACCGGGTATCCCGGGAGGCACAGATACGCAGTATTTT. The encoded protein is CASSPPGIPGGTDTQYF.

The chain links TRBV7-3 to TRBJ2-1; 7 bases line up with TRBD2. After removal of 5 bases from V and 8 bases from J, the junction contained 12 bases not matched to a gene. Looked up from germline, CDR1 is SGHTA and CDR2 is FQGTGA. CDR3 length: 15 residues. CDR3 sequence reads: CASSPVSGIGDEQFF. The CDR3 nucleotides read TGTGCCAGCAGCCCAGTCAGCGGGATCGGGGATGAGCAGTTCTTC. The full variable domain, rest sourced from reference TRBV7-3 and TRBJ2-1, is GAGVSQTPSNKVTEKGKYVELRCDPISGHTALYWYRQSLGQGPEFLIYFQGTGAADDSGLPNDRFFAVRPEGSVSTLKIQRTERGDSAVYLCASSPVSGIGDEQFFGPGTRLTVL.

This chain uses TRBV5-1 with TRBJ2-7, with TRBD2 matching over 8 bases. Germline CDR1 is SGHRS and CDR2 is YFSETQ. V lost 0 bases and J lost 6; bases outside the gene matches: 8. The CDR3 totals 15 residues. The CDR3 sequence is CASSLDAGGYFEQYF. CDR3 in DNA: TGCGCCAGCAGCTTGGACGCGGGGGGATATTTCGAGCAGTACTTC.

This sequence joins TRBV6-5 and TRBJ1-1; maybe TRBD1 (6 bases). Germline CDR1 reads MNHEY; CDR2 reads SVGAGI. This CDR3 contains 13 residues. V was clipped by 6 bases and J by 4 bases, with 12 bases between them. Written as DNA, the CDR3 is TGTGCCAGCAGCCCCCCCAGGGGCACTGAAGCTTTCTTT. Amino acid sequence: CASSPPRGTEAFF.

The rearrangement joins TRBV6-5 to TRBJ1-3; 8 bases map to TRBD1. Germline CDR1 reads MNHEY; CDR2 reads SVGAGI. The length of the CDR3 is 16 residues. The V segment lost 2 bases and the J segment 3 bases; nucleotides outside the gene matches: 6. The CDR3 DNA reads as TGTGCCAGCAGTTACGCCGGGACAGGAAGTGGAAACACCATATATTTT. Its translation is CASSYAGTGSGNTIYF.

The CDR3 is CASSQEGAGGLTGELFF. The CDR3 DNA follows: TGTGCCAGCAGCCAAGAGGGAGCGGGAGGGCTCACCGGGGAGCTGTTTTTT. The chain has TRBV4-2 and TRBJ2-2, with 10 bases lining up with TRBD2. Germline CDR1 is LGHNA and CDR2 is YNFKEQ. The CDR3 extends over 17 amino acids. The V gene end was trimmed by 0 bases and the J gene end by 4 bases; junction bases not matched to a gene: 5.